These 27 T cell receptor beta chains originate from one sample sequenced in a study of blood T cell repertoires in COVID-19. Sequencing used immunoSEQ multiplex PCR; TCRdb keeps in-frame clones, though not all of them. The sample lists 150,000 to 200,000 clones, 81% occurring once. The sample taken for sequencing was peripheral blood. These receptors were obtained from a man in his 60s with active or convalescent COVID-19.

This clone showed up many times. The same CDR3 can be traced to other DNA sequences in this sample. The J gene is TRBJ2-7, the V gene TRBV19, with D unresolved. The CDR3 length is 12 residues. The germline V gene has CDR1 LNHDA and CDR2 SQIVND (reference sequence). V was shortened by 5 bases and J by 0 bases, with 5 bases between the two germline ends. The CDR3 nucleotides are TGTGCCAGTAGTCCAGGCTCCTACGAGCAGTACTTC. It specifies CASSPGSYEQYF.

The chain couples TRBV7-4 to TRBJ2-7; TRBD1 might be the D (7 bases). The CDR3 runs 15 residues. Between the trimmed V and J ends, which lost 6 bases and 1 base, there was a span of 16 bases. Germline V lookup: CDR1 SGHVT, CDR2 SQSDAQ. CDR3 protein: CASSPRTGGSYEQYF. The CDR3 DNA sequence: TGTGCCAGCAGTCCCCGGACAGGAGGGTCCTACGAGCAGTACTTC.

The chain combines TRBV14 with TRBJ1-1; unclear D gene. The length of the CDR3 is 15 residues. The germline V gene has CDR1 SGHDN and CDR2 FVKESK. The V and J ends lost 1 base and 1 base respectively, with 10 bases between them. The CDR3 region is CASSQGVHRNTEAFF. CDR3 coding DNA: TGTGCCAGCAGCCAAGGGGTCCACAGGAACACTGAAGCTTTCTTT.

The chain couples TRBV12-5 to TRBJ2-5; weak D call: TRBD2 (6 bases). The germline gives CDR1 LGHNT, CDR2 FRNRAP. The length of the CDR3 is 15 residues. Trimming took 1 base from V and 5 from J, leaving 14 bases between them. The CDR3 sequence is CASGLGVGGVETQYF. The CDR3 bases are TGTGCTAGTGGTTTGGGGGTCGGGGGAGTGGAGACCCAGTACTTC.

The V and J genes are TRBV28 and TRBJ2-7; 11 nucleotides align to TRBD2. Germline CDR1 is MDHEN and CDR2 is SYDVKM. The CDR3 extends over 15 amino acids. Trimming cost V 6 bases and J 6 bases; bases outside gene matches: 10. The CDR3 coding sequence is TGTGCCAGCAGCCCCACTAGCGGGAGTTCCGGCGAGCAGTACTTC. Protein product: CASSPTSGSSGEQYF. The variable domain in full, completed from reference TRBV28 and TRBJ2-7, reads DVKVTQSSRYLVKRTGEKVFLECVQDMDHENMFWYRQDPGLGLRLIYFSYDVKMKEKGDIPEGYSVSREKKERFSLILESASTNQTSMYLCASSPTSGSSGEQYFGPGTRLTVT.

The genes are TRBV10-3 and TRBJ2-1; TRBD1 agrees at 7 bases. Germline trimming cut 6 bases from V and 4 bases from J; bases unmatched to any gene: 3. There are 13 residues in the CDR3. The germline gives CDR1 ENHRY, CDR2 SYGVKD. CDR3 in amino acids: CAISGTAYNEQFF. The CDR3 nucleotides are TGTGCCATCAGCGGGACAGCTTACAATGAGCAGTTCTTC.

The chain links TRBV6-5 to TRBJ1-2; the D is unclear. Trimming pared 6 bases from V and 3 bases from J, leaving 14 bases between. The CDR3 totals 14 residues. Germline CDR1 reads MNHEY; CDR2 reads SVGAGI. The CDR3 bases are TGTGCCAGCAGGACTGGGTCTGATTACTATGGCTACACCTTC. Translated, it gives CASRTGSDYYGYTF.

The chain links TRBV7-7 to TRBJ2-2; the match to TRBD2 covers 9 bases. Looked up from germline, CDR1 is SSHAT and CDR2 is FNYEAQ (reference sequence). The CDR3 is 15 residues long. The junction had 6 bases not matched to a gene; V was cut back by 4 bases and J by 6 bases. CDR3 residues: CASSSRAGGSGELFF. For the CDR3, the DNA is TGTGCCAGCAGCTCCCGTGCGGGGGGGTCCGGGGAGCTGTTTTTT.

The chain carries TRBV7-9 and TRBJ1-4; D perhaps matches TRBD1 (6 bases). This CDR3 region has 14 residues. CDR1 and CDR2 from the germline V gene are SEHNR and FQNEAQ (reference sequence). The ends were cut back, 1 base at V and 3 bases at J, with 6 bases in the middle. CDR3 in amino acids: CASSLGTANEKLFF. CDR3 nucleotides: TGTGCCAGCAGCTTAGGGACAGCTAATGAAAAACTGTTTTTT. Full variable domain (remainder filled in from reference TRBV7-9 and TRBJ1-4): DTGVSQNPRHKITKRGQNVTFRCDPISEHNRLYWYRQTLGQGPEFLTYFQNEAQLEKSRLLSDRFSAERPKGSFSTLEIQRTEQGDSAMYLCASSLGTANEKLFFGSGTQLSVL.

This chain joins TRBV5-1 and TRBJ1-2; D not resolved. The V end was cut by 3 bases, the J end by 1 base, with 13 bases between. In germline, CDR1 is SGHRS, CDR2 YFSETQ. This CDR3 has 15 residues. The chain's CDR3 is CASSSGQPNNYGYTF. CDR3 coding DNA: TGCGCCAGCAGCTCTGGGCAGCCTAATAACTATGGCTACACCTTC.

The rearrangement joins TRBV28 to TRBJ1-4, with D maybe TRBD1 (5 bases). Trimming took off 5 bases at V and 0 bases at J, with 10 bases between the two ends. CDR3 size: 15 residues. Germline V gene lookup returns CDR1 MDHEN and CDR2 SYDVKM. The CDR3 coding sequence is TGTGCCAGCAGTCCTCCGACAGCAACTAATGAAAAACTGTTTTTT. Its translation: CASSPPTATNEKLFF.

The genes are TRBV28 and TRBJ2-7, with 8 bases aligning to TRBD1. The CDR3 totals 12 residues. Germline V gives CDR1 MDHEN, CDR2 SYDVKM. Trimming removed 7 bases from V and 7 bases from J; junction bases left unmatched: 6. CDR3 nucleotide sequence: TGTGCCAGCACGGACAGGGAAGGGGAGCAGTACTTC. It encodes CASTDREGEQYF.

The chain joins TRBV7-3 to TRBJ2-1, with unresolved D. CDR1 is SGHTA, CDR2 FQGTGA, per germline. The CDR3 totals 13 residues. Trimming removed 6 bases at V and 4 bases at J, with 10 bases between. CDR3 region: CASSLDWYNEQFF. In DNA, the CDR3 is TGTGCCAGCAGTCTAGACTGGTACAATGAGCAGTTCTTC.

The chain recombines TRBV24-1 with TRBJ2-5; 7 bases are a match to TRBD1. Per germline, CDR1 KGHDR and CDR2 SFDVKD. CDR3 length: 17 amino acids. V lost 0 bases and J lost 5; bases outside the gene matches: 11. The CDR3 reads CATSDLIEGGEGETQYF. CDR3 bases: TGTGCCACCAGTGATTTGATCGAAGGGGGCGAAGGGGAGACCCAGTACTTC.

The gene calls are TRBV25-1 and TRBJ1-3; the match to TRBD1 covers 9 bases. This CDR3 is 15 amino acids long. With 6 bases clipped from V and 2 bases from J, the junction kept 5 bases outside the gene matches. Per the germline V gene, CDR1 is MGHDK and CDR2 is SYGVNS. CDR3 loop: CASSLQGAAGNTIYF. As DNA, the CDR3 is TGTGCCAGCAGCCTACAGGGGGCGGCTGGAAACACCATATATTTT.

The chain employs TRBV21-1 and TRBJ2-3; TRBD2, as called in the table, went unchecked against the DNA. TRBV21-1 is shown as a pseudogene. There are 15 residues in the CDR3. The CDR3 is CASKSAGGRIDTQYF. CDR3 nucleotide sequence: TGTGCCAGCAAATCGGCAGGAGGAAGGATAGATACGCAGTATTTT.

This CDR3 reads CASSQDRFNTEAFF. The CDR3 DNA sequence: TGCGCCAGCAGCCAAGACAGGTTCAACACTGAAGCTTTCTTT. The J gene is TRBJ1-1, the V gene TRBV4-1; D unresolved. Trimming shortened V by 0 bases and J by 2 bases, and 7 bases separated the two germline ends. Germline CDR1 MGHRA, CDR2 YSYEKL. The CDR3 is made up of 14 amino acids.

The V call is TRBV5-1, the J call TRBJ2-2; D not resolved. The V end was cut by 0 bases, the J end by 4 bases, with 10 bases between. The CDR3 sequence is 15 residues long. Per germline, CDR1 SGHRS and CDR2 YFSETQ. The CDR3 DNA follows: TGCGCCAGCAGCTTGGGTGCGGCCGTCACCGGGGAGCTGTTTTTT. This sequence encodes CASSLGAAVTGELFF.

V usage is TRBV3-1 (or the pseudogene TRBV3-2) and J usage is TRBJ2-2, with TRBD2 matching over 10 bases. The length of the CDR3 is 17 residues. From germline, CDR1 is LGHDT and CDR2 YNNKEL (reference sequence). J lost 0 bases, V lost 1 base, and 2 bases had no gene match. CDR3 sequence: CASSQVGLATNTGELFF. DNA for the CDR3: TGTGCCAGCAGCCAAGTGGGACTAGCGACGAACACCGGGGAGCTGTTTTTT.

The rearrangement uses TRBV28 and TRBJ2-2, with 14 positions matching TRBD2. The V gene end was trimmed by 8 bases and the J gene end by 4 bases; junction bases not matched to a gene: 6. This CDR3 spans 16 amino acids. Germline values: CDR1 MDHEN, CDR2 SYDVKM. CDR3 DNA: TGTGCCAGCCGACTAGCGGGAGGGCCGGGCACCGGGGAGCTGTTTTTT. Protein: CASRLAGGPGTGELFF.

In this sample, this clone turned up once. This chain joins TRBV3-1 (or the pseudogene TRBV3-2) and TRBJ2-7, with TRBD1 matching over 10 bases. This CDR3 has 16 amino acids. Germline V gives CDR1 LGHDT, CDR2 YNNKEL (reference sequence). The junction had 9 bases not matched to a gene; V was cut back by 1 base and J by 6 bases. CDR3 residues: CASSQGWGTGASEQYF. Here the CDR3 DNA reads TGTGCCAGCAGCCAAGGGTGGGGGACAGGGGCTTCCGAGCAGTACTTC.

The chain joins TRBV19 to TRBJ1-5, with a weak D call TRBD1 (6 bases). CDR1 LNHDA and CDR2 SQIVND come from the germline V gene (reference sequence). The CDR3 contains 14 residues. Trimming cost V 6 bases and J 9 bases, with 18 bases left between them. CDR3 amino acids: CASSLPGPTGPQHF. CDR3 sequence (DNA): TGTGCCAGTAGCCTCCCGGGGCCGACAGGGCCCCAGCATTTT.

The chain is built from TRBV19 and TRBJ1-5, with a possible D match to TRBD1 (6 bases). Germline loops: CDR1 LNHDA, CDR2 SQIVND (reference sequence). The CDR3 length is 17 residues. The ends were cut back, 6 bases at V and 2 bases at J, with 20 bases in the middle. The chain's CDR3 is CASRSPGHPDGNQPQHF. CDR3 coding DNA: TGTGCCAGTAGATCCCCGGGACACCCAGACGGCAATCAGCCCCAGCATTTT.

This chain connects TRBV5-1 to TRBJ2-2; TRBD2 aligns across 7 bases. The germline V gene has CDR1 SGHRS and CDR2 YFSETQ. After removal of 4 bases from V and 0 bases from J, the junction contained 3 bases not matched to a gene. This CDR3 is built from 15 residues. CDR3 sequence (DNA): TGCGCCAGCAGCCCGGCGGGGGCGAACACCGGGGAGCTGTTTTTT. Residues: CASSPAGANTGELFF.

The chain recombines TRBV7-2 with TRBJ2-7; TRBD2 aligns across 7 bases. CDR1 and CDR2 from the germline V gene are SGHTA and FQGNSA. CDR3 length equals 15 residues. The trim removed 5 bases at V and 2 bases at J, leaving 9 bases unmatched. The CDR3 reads CASSKNSGFAYEQYF. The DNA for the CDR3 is TGTGCCAGCAGCAAGAATAGCGGGTTCGCCTACGAGCAGTACTTC.

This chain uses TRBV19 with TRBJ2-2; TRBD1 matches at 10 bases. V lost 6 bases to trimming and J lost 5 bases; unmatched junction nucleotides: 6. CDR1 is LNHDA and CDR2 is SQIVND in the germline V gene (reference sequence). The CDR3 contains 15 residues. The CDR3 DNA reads TGTGCCAGTAGGAGGGGACAGGGGCGGACCGGGGAGCTGTTTTTT. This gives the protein CASRRGQGRTGELFF.

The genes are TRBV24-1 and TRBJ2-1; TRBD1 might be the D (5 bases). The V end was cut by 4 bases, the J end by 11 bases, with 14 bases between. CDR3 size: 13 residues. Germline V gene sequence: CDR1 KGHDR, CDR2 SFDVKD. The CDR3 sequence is CATSDQDRGQQFF. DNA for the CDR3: TGTGCCACCAGTGACCAAGATAGGGGTCAGCAGTTCTTC.